A selection of T cell receptor beta chains follows, all from one sample in a study of T cell responses to AZD1222 COVID-19 vaccine. Generated by immunoSEQ multiplex PCR, the TCRdb table keeps only in-frame clones and is missing some. The sample holds 250,000 to 300,000 clones, around 93% seen once. The source material was peripheral blood, sampled 28 days after the second AZD1222 dose. Receptors were obtained from an adult who received the AZD1222 COVID-19 vaccine. Each CDR3 is given with its conserved first and last residue. A D gene is named only where the DNA matches it firmly. For some rows the clone size is stated as once, few or many, or as a class when expanded; others skip it.

j_gene: TRBJ2-7
v_gene: TRBV2
abundance: -
d_gene: -
CDR3aa: CASSLDSYEQYF
CDR3nt: TGTGCCAGCAGTCTTGATTCCTACGAGCAGTACTTC

j_gene: TRBJ1-1
v_gene: TRBV18
abundance: once
d_gene: -
CDR3aa: CASSPRLTRNTEAFF
CDR3nt: TGTGCCAGCTCACCGCGCCTCACCAGAAACACTGAAGCTTTCTTT

j_gene: TRBJ2-2
v_gene: TRBV27
abundance: -
d_gene: -
CDR3aa: CASSSRGASGELFF
CDR3nt: TGTGCCAGCAGTTCTAGGGGAGCTAGTGGGGAGCTGTTTTTT

j_gene: TRBJ1-2
v_gene: TRBV3-1/TRBV3-2
abundance: -
d_gene: -
CDR3aa: CASSLRGAVGYTF
CDR3nt: TGTGCCAGCAGCCTCCGAGGGGCGGTTGGCTACACCTTC

j_gene: TRBJ1-6
v_gene: TRBV19
abundance: -
d_gene: -
CDR3aa: CATRPGNNSPLHF
CDR3nt: TGTGCCACGCGGCCCGGGAATAATTCACCCCTCCACTTT

j_gene: TRBJ1-6
v_gene: TRBV25-1
abundance: -
d_gene: -
CDR3aa: CASSGSSYNSPLHF
CDR3nt: TGTGCCAGCAGTGGGAGCTCCTATAATTCACCCCTCCACTTT

j_gene: TRBJ2-5
v_gene: TRBV20-1
abundance: -
d_gene: -
CDR3aa: CSASGPGPAQETQYF
CDR3nt: TGCAGTGCTAGTGGGCCGGGACCCGCCCAAGAGACCCAGTACTTC

j_gene: TRBJ1-5
v_gene: TRBV4-2
abundance: -
d_gene: -
CDR3aa: CASSQDPSNQPQHF
CDR3nt: TGTGCCAGCAGCCAAGATCCTAGCAATCAGCCCCAGCATTTT

j_gene: TRBJ2-3
v_gene: TRBV30
abundance: -
d_gene: TRBD2
CDR3aa: CAFSGISTDTQYF
CDR3nt: TGTGCATTTAGCGGGATAAGCACAGATACGCAGTATTTT

j_gene: TRBJ2-7
v_gene: TRBV4-1
abundance: -
d_gene: TRBD1
CDR3aa: CASSQDSRQGAPYEQYF
CDR3nt: TGCGCCAGCAGCCAAGATAGTCGACAGGGGGCCCCCTACGAGCAGTACTTC

j_gene: TRBJ1-4
v_gene: TRBV28
abundance: -
d_gene: -
CDR3aa: CASSLLEKLFF
CDR3nt: TGTGCCAGCAGTTTACTTGAAAAACTGTTTTTT

j_gene: TRBJ1-2
v_gene: TRBV28
abundance: -
d_gene: TRBD1
CDR3aa: CASSTGQGNYGYTF
CDR3nt: TGTGCCAGCAGCACAGGACAGGGGAACTATGGCTACACCTTC

j_gene: TRBJ1-2
v_gene: TRBV5-4
abundance: -
d_gene: -
CDR3aa: CASSKSQVGGYTF
CDR3nt: TGTGCCAGCAGTAAGTCACAGGTCGGGGGCTACACCTTC

j_gene: TRBJ1-2
v_gene: TRBV5-8
abundance: -
d_gene: -
CDR3aa: CASSLTGPYGYTF
CDR3nt: TGTGCCAGCAGCTTGACCGGGCCCTATGGCTACACCTTC

j_gene: TRBJ2-2
v_gene: TRBV7-6
abundance: -
d_gene: TRBD2
CDR3aa: CASSLGVSGIAGELFF
CDR3nt: TGTGCCAGCAGCTTAGGAGTTAGCGGGATTGCCGGGGAGCTGTTTTTT

j_gene: TRBJ2-3
v_gene: TRBV2
abundance: -
d_gene: TRBD1
CDR3aa: CASQGAADTQYF
CDR3nt: TGTGCCAGTCAGGGGGCCGCAGATACGCAGTATTTT

j_gene: TRBJ2-1
v_gene: TRBV28
abundance: -
d_gene: -
CDR3aa: CASTRPVAYNEQFF
CDR3nt: TGTGCCAGCACTAGGCCCGTGGCCTACAATGAGCAGTTCTTC

j_gene: TRBJ1-4
v_gene: TRBV18
abundance: -
d_gene: TRBD1
CDR3aa: CASSPLRQQGTGEKLFF
CDR3nt: TGTGCCAGCTCACCCTTGCGGCAACAGGGGACGGGAGAAAAACTGTTTTTT

j_gene: TRBJ2-1
v_gene: TRBV10-3
abundance: -
d_gene: -
CDR3aa: CAISGDTSSYNEQFF
CDR3nt: TGTGCCATCAGTGGTGACACTAGCTCCTACAATGAGCAGTTCTTC

j_gene: TRBJ1-1
v_gene: TRBV28
abundance: once
d_gene: -
CDR3aa: CATRYTEAFF
CDR3nt: TGTGCCACCCGGTACACTGAAGCTTTCTTT

j_gene: TRBJ1-1
v_gene: TRBV7-9
abundance: -
d_gene: -
CDR3aa: CASTPTGLGTEAFF
CDR3nt: TGTGCCAGCACCCCCACAGGGCTCGGGACTGAAGCTTTCTTT

j_gene: TRBJ2-7
v_gene: TRBV19
abundance: -
d_gene: -
CDR3aa: CASSIGEEAYEQYF
CDR3nt: TGTGCCAGTAGTATAGGGGAGGAGGCCTACGAGCAGTACTTC

j_gene: TRBJ2-1
v_gene: TRBV11-2
abundance: -
d_gene: -
CDR3aa: CASSLASSRRVNEQFF
CDR3nt: TGTGCCAGCAGCTTGGCTAGCAGCCGTAGGGTCAATGAGCAGTTCTTC

j_gene: TRBJ1-2
v_gene: TRBV28
abundance: once
d_gene: -
CDR3aa: CASSFSWEGYGYTF
CDR3nt: TGTGCCAGCAGTTTTAGTTGGGAGGGCTATGGCTACACCTTC

j_gene: TRBJ1-6
v_gene: TRBV6-6
abundance: -
d_gene: -
CDR3aa: CASSPTGYNSPLHF
CDR3nt: TGTGCCAGCAGTCCTACAGGGTATAATTCACCCCTCCACTTT

j_gene: TRBJ1-5
v_gene: TRBV28
abundance: -
d_gene: TRBD1
CDR3aa: CASRTGNNQPQHF
CDR3nt: TGTGCCAGCAGGACAGGGAATAATCAGCCCCAGCATTTT

j_gene: TRBJ2-3
v_gene: TRBV27
abundance: -
d_gene: -
CDR3aa: CASSLSMPPGYQRSDTQYF
CDR3nt: TGTGCCAGCAGTTTATCGATGCCCCCAGGTTACCAAAGGTCAGATACGCAGTATTTT

j_gene: TRBJ2-5
v_gene: TRBV6-4
abundance: -
d_gene: -
CDR3aa: CASSDRPNTETQYF
CDR3nt: TGTGCCAGCAGTGACAGGCCAAACACAGAGACCCAGTACTTC

j_gene: TRBJ2-7
v_gene: TRBV5-4
abundance: -
d_gene: TRBD1
CDR3aa: CASSSPLGTGGDEQYF
CDR3nt: TGTGCCAGCAGCTCGCCCCTCGGGACAGGGGGCGACGAGCAGTACTTC

j_gene: TRBJ2-2
v_gene: TRBV15
abundance: -
d_gene: TRBD1
CDR3aa: CATVGTDKNTGELFF
CDR3nt: TGTGCCACCGTAGGGACAGACAAGAACACCGGGGAGCTGTTTTTT

j_gene: TRBJ2-7
v_gene: TRBV7-2
abundance: -
d_gene: -
CDR3aa: CASSLEGGRQYF
CDR3nt: TGTGCCAGCAGCTTAGAGGGGGGCCGGCAGTACTTC

j_gene: TRBJ2-1
v_gene: TRBV28
abundance: once
d_gene: -
CDR3aa: CASSLTVLSSYNEQFF
CDR3nt: TGTGCCAGCAGTTTAACGGTACTGAGCTCCTACAATGAGCAGTTCTTC

j_gene: TRBJ2-7
v_gene: TRBV4-3
abundance: -
d_gene: TRBD2
CDR3aa: CASSQKVASGRRGYEQYF
CDR3nt: TGCGCCAGCAGCCAAAAGGTCGCTAGCGGGAGGAGGGGCTACGAGCAGTACTTC

j_gene: TRBJ1-2
v_gene: TRBV7-9
abundance: -
d_gene: -
CDR3aa: CASSFRGDYGYTF
CDR3nt: TGTGCCAGCAGCTTTCGGGGGGACTATGGCTACACCTTC

j_gene: TRBJ1-2
v_gene: TRBV12-3/TRBV12-4
abundance: -
d_gene: -
CDR3aa: CASTPALDYTF
CDR3nt: TGTGCCAGCACCCCGGCACTTGACTACACCTTC

j_gene: TRBJ2-1
v_gene: TRBV24-1
abundance: -
d_gene: TRBD1
CDR3aa: CATSRTGGASSYNEQFF
CDR3nt: TGTGCCACCAGTCGTACAGGGGGCGCGAGCTCCTACAATGAGCAGTTCTTC

j_gene: TRBJ2-1
v_gene: TRBV28
abundance: -
d_gene: TRBD2
CDR3aa: CASRGTGTSYNEQFF
CDR3nt: TGTGCCAGCAGAGGTACTGGGACTAGCTACAATGAGCAGTTCTTC

j_gene: TRBJ1-2
v_gene: TRBV7-3
abundance: -
d_gene: -
CDR3aa: CASSLTGSGDYTF
CDR3nt: TGTGCCAGCAGCTTAACAGGTTCGGGAGACTACACCTTC

j_gene: TRBJ2-5
v_gene: TRBV25-1
abundance: -
d_gene: -
CDR3aa: CASSATGVFGTQYF
CDR3nt: TGTGCCAGCAGTGCGACAGGAGTATTTGGGACCCAGTACTTC

j_gene: TRBJ2-1
v_gene: TRBV18
abundance: -
d_gene: -
CDR3aa: CASSPTLIEQFF
CDR3nt: TGTGCCAGCTCACCGACCCTCATTGAGCAGTTCTTC

j_gene: TRBJ2-7
v_gene: TRBV28
abundance: -
d_gene: -
CDR3aa: CASSLDAEQYF
CDR3nt: TGTGCCAGCAGTTTAGACGCCGAGCAGTACTTC

j_gene: TRBJ2-2
v_gene: TRBV28
abundance: -
d_gene: -
CDR3aa: CASSLTSRELFF
CDR3nt: TGTGCCAGCAGTTTAACGAGTAGGGAGCTGTTTTTT

j_gene: TRBJ1-5
v_gene: TRBV19
abundance: -
d_gene: -
CDR3aa: CASSIGSGFQPQHF
CDR3nt: TGTGCCAGTAGTATAGGATCGGGGTTTCAGCCCCAGCATTTT

j_gene: TRBJ2-1
v_gene: TRBV7-8
abundance: -
d_gene: -
CDR3aa: CASSLGGYEQFF
CDR3nt: TGTGCCAGCAGCTTAGGGGGTTATGAGCAGTTCTTC

j_gene: TRBJ2-3
v_gene: TRBV5-4
abundance: -
d_gene: TRBD2
CDR3aa: CASSRGTSGRLSTDTQYF
CDR3nt: TGTGCCAGCAGCAGGGGGACTAGCGGGAGGCTGAGCACAGATACGCAGTATTTT

j_gene: TRBJ1-5
v_gene: TRBV28
abundance: -
d_gene: -
CDR3aa: CASSPRGEAIQPQHF
CDR3nt: TGTGCCAGCAGTCCGAGGGGGGAGGCGATACAGCCCCAGCATTTT

j_gene: TRBJ1-1
v_gene: TRBV6-5
abundance: -
d_gene: TRBD1
CDR3aa: CASSYSGTGYSDFF
CDR3nt: TGTGCCAGCAGTTACTCCGGGACAGGGTATTCGGATTTCTTT

j_gene: TRBJ2-5
v_gene: TRBV27
abundance: -
d_gene: TRBD2
CDR3aa: CASRTLAGIQETQYF
CDR3nt: TGTGCCAGCAGAACTTTAGCGGGTATACAAGAGACCCAGTACTTC

j_gene: TRBJ1-1
v_gene: TRBV5-1
abundance: -
d_gene: -
CDR3aa: CASSLGLGPGTEAFF
CDR3nt: TGCGCCAGCAGCTTAGGTCTTGGGCCGGGAACTGAAGCTTTCTTT

j_gene: TRBJ1-2
v_gene: TRBV7-8
abundance: -
d_gene: TRBD1
CDR3aa: CASSLTQGAKDGYTF
CDR3nt: TGTGCCAGCAGCTTGACGCAGGGGGCCAAGGATGGCTACACCTTC

j_gene: TRBJ1-3
v_gene: TRBV19
abundance: -
d_gene: -
CDR3aa: CASSIAGMRNTIYF
CDR3nt: TGTGCCAGTAGTATAGCTGGGATGAGAAACACCATATATTTT

j_gene: TRBJ1-2
v_gene: TRBV18
abundance: once
d_gene: -
CDR3aa: CASSPGGNYGYTF
CDR3nt: TGTGCCAGCTCTCCCGGAGGGAACTATGGCTACACCTTC

j_gene: TRBJ1-1
v_gene: TRBV3-1/TRBV3-2
abundance: few
d_gene: -
CDR3aa: CASSRTANTEAFF
CDR3nt: TGTGCCAGCAGTCGGACAGCGAACACTGAAGCTTTCTTT

j_gene: TRBJ2-5
v_gene: TRBV6-4
abundance: -
d_gene: -
CDR3aa: CASSRTLGSTQYF
CDR3nt: TGTGCCAGCAGCCGGACTCTTGGGAGTACCCAGTACTTC